These T cell receptor beta chains were read from a single sample in a study of blood T cell repertoires in COVID-19. Sequenced by immunoSEQ multiplex PCR; TCRdb stores in-frame clones only, minus some. The sample includes under 300,000 clones, roughly 91% of them seen just once. The sample comprised PBMCs or T cells enriched from blood (not recorded which). These receptors all stem from a man in his forties or fifties who had recovered from COVID-19. Both conserved end residues are part of each CDR3. The D gene is left open where the match is weak. Clone size is not always given. Where it is, it says once, few, many or a class for expanded clones.

d_gene	v_gene	j_gene	abundance	CDR3aa	CDR3nt
TRBD1	TRBV28	TRBJ2-2	NA	CASGDRVAGELFF	TGTGCCAGCGGGGACAGGGTAGCCGGGGAGCTGTTTTTT
TRBD1	TRBV6-5	TRBJ2-7	NA	CASRPPGQGTYEQYF	TGTGCCAGCAGGCCACCGGGACAGGGGACCTACGAGCAGTACTTC
NA	TRBV19	TRBJ2-7	NA	CASSIIGSTTIYEQYF	TGTGCCAGTAGTATAATAGGGAGTACTACGATCTACGAGCAGTACTTC
NA	TRBV19	TRBJ2-7	NA	CASSIGSITSYEQYF	TGTGCCAGTAGTATTGGCAGTATTACCTCCTACGAGCAGTACTTC
TRBD2	TRBV6-2/TRBV6-3	TRBJ2-1	NA	CASSYSGTSGILSYNEQFF	TGTGCCAGCAGTTACTCGGGGACTAGCGGGATTCTCTCCTACAATGAGCAGTTCTTC
NA	TRBV30	TRBJ1-2	NA	CAWSVGGVGYTF	TGTGCCTGGAGTGTAGGAGGGGTTGGCTACACCTTC
NA	TRBV7-8	TRBJ1-4	once	CASSFVGANEKLFF	TGTGCCAGCAGCTTTGTGGGAGCTAATGAAAAACTGTTTTTT
TRBD1	TRBV4-2	TRBJ1-1	NA	CASSPYPRQGRLLDTEAFF	TGTGCCAGCAGCCCGTACCCCCGACAGGGGCGTTTGCTGGACACTGAAGCTTTCTTT
TRBD2	TRBV18	TRBJ2-1	once	CASSPPLLAGGTGGNEQFF	TGTGCCAGCTCACCCCCTTTACTAGCGGGAGGCACCGGGGGGAATGAGCAGTTCTTC
TRBD2	TRBV19	TRBJ2-5	NA	CASSRGVGLAGNQETQYF	TGTGCCAGTAGTAGGGGGGTGGGACTAGCGGGGAACCAAGAGACCCAGTACTTC
TRBD1	TRBV19	TRBJ1-1	NA	CASSKRTGADNTEAFF	TGTGCCAGTAGTAAAAGGACAGGGGCCGACAACACTGAAGCTTTCTTT
NA	TRBV7-9	TRBJ1-4	NA	CASSPARGGGRKYEKLFF	TGTGCCAGCAGCCCAGCGAGAGGCGGGGGGCGCAAATATGAAAAACTGTTTTTT
NA	TRBV9	TRBJ2-7	NA	CASSQQVGTGYEQYF	TGTGCCAGCAGTCAACAAGTGGGAACGGGGTACGAGCAGTACTTC
TRBD1	TRBV5-1	TRBJ1-6	few	CASSIGQGDGSPLHF	TGCGCCAGCAGCATAGGACAGGGGGATGGTTCACCCCTCCACTTT
NA	TRBV5-1	TRBJ2-7	NA	CASSLIRGGEQYF	TGCGCCAGCAGCTTGATCCGGGGTGGGGAGCAGTACTTC
NA	TRBV5-1	TRBJ2-2	NA	CASSFGGPDTGELFF	TGCGCCAGCAGCTTCGGAGGGCCGGACACCGGGGAGCTGTTTTTT
TRBD1	TRBV7-9	TRBJ1-1	NA	CASSPGQGEAFF	TGTGCCAGCAGCCCGGGACAGGGTGAAGCTTTCTTT
TRBD2	TRBV19	TRBJ2-1	NA	CASKTSGGGINEQFF	TGTGCCAGTAAGACTAGCGGGGGGGGAATCAATGAGCAGTTCTTC
NA	TRBV21-1	TRBJ2-7	many	CASSPRVAGWAREQYF	TGTGCCAGCAGCCCCCGGGTAGCAGGGTGGGCGCGCGAGCAGTACTTC
NA	TRBV29-1	TRBJ2-2	NA	CSGIFFAGELFF	TGCAGCGGTATATTTTTCGCCGGGGAGCTGTTTTTT
NA	TRBV7-3	TRBJ1-1	once	CASSLTSNTEAFF	TGTGCCAGCAGCTTAACATCAAACACTGAAGCTTTCTTT
TRBD1	TRBV9	TRBJ1-2	NA	CASSVELGGNYGYTF	TGTGCCAGCAGCGTAGAGTTAGGGGGCAACTATGGCTACACCTTC
NA	TRBV4-3	TRBJ2-1	NA	CASSQDTSSSEQFF	TGCGCCAGCAGCCAAGATACGTCCTCCAGTGAGCAGTTCTTC
TRBD1	TRBV28	TRBJ2-1	NA	CASPPLTPGTDARYNEQFF	TGTGCCAGCCCCCCCCTAACCCCCGGGACAGACGCCAGGTACAATGAGCAGTTCTTC
NA	TRBV7-9	TRBJ2-7	NA	CASSLSGYEQYF	TGTGCCAGCAGCTTATCAGGGTACGAGCAGTACTTC
TRBD2	TRBV6-4	TRBJ2-3	NA	CASSDGSGGSTDTQYF	TGTGCCAGCAGTGACGGCTCGGGGGGGAGCACAGATACGCAGTATTTT
NA	TRBV19	TRBJ1-5	NA	CASSMAVNSNQPQHF	TGTGCCAGTAGTATGGCGGTTAATAGCAATCAGCCCCAGCATTTT
TRBD1	TRBV30	TRBJ1-2	NA	CAWRQPGQGLYGYTF	TGTGCCTGGAGACAACCGGGACAGGGGCTCTATGGCTACACCTTC
NA	TRBV27	TRBJ1-1	few	CASRTSGYMNTEAFF	TGTGCCAGCAGAACCAGCGGGTACATGAACACTGAAGCTTTCTTT
NA	TRBV7-9	TRBJ2-5	once	CASSLVGETQYF	TGTGCCAGCAGCTTAGTCGGGGAGACCCAGTACTTC
TRBD2	TRBV6-6	TRBJ2-3	NA	CASSPLTSGGATDTQYF	TGTGCCAGCAGTCCCCTGACTAGCGGGGGGGCGACAGATACGCAGTATTTT
NA	TRBV15	TRBJ1-6	NA	CATSRDPENSPLHF	TGTGCCACCAGCAGAGATCCAGAAAATTCACCCCTCCACTTT
TRBD2	TRBV19	TRBJ2-1	NA	CASRISGRASNEQFF	TGTGCCAGTAGAATTAGCGGGAGAGCCTCCAATGAGCAGTTCTTC
TRBD1	TRBV7-3	TRBJ2-5	NA	CASSRTGTGLETQYF	TGTGCCAGCAGCAGGACCGGGACAGGGTTGGAGACCCAGTACTTC
NA	TRBV24-1	TRBJ2-5	NA	CATSDGSGVSETQYF	TGTGCCACCAGTGATGGGTCAGGGGTTAGTGAGACCCAGTACTTC
TRBD2	TRBV11-1	TRBJ2-7	NA	CASRSGGPFYEQYF	TGTGCCAGCAGATCGGGGGGGCCTTTTTACGAGCAGTACTTC
NA	TRBV25-1	TRBJ2-3	NA	CASSGVNTDTQYF	TGTGCCAGCAGTGGAGTGAACACAGATACGCAGTATTTT
TRBD1	TRBV27	TRBJ2-7	once	CASSLGTGLYEQYF	TGTGCCAGCAGTTTGGGGACAGGGCTCTACGAGCAGTACTTC
NA	TRBV12-3/TRBV12-4	TRBJ1-1	NA	CASSLTGYTEAFF	TGTGCCAGCAGCCTCACGGGGTACACTGAAGCTTTCTTT
NA	TRBV5-1	TRBJ1-4	NA	CASSLTRVGGYEKLFF	TGCGCCAGCAGCTTGACTAGGGTGGGGGGATACGAAAAACTGTTTTTT
TRBD1	TRBV25-1	TRBJ1-2	NA	CAIQNRGRTF	TGTGCCATCCAAAACAGGGGTCGCACCTTC
NA	TRBV5-1	TRBJ1-4	NA	CASSLLAAKTGYEKLFF	TGCGCCAGCAGCTTGCTGGCGGCAAAGACGGGGTATGAAAAACTGTTTTTT
TRBD1	TRBV6-5	TRBJ1-3	NA	CASRWDSSGNTIYF	TGTGCCAGCAGATGGGACAGCTCTGGAAACACCATATATTTT
NA	TRBV27	TRBJ1-2	NA	CASSPGASDYGYTF	TGTGCCAGCAGTCCGGGAGCGTCGGACTATGGCTACACCTTC
NA	TRBV6-2/TRBV6-3	TRBJ2-6	NA	CASSYSGLASSGANVLTF	TGTGCCAGCAGTTACTCTGGCCTAGCTAGCTCTGGGGCCAACGTCCTGACTTTC
TRBD1	TRBV6-6	TRBJ2-7	NA	CASSKGQDSYEQYF	TGTGCCAGCAGTAAAGGACAGGACTCCTACGAGCAGTACTTC
NA	TRBV10-3	TRBJ1-6	NA	CAISESEVRVNSPLHF	TGTGCCATCAGTGAGTCGGAGGTCCGAGTGAATTCACCCCTCCACTTT
TRBD1	TRBV18	TRBJ2-3	NA	CASSPRDRGLADTQYF	TGTGCCAGCTCACCCAGGGACAGGGGGCTGGCAGATACGCAGTATTTT
NA	TRBV27	TRBJ2-7	NA	CASSLKGAGEQYF	TGTGCCAGCAGTTTAAAGGGTGCGGGGGAGCAGTACTTC
TRBD1	TRBV7-9	TRBJ1-4	NA	CASSRPQGADEKLFF	TGTGCCAGCAGCCGACCTCAGGGGGCGGATGAAAAACTGTTTTTT
TRBD1	TRBV30	TRBJ1-5	NA	CAWGRPGQGARQPQHF	TGTGCCTGGGGGAGACCGGGACAGGGGGCAAGGCAGCCCCAGCATTTT
NA	TRBV14	TRBJ2-1	NA	CASSQEQSNEQFF	TGTGCCAGCAGCCAAGAACAGTCCAATGAGCAGTTCTTC
NA	TRBV6-6	TRBJ1-3	NA	CASSQPPGFSGNTIYF	TGTGCCAGCAGTCAACCCCCAGGGTTCTCTGGAAACACCATATATTTT